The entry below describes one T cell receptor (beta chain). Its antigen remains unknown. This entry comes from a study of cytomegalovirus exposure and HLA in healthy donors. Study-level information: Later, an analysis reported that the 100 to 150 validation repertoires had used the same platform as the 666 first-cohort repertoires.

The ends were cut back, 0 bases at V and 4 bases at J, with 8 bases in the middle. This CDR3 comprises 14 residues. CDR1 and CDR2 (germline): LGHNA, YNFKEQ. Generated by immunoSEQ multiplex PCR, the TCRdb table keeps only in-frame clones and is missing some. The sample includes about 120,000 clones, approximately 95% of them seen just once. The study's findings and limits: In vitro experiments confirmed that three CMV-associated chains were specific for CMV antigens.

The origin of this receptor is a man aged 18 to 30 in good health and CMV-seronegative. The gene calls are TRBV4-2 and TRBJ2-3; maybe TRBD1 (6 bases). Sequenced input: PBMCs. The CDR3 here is CASSQDKGADTQYF. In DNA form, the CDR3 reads TGTGCCAGCAGCCAAGATAAGGGGGCAGATACGCAGTATTTT.